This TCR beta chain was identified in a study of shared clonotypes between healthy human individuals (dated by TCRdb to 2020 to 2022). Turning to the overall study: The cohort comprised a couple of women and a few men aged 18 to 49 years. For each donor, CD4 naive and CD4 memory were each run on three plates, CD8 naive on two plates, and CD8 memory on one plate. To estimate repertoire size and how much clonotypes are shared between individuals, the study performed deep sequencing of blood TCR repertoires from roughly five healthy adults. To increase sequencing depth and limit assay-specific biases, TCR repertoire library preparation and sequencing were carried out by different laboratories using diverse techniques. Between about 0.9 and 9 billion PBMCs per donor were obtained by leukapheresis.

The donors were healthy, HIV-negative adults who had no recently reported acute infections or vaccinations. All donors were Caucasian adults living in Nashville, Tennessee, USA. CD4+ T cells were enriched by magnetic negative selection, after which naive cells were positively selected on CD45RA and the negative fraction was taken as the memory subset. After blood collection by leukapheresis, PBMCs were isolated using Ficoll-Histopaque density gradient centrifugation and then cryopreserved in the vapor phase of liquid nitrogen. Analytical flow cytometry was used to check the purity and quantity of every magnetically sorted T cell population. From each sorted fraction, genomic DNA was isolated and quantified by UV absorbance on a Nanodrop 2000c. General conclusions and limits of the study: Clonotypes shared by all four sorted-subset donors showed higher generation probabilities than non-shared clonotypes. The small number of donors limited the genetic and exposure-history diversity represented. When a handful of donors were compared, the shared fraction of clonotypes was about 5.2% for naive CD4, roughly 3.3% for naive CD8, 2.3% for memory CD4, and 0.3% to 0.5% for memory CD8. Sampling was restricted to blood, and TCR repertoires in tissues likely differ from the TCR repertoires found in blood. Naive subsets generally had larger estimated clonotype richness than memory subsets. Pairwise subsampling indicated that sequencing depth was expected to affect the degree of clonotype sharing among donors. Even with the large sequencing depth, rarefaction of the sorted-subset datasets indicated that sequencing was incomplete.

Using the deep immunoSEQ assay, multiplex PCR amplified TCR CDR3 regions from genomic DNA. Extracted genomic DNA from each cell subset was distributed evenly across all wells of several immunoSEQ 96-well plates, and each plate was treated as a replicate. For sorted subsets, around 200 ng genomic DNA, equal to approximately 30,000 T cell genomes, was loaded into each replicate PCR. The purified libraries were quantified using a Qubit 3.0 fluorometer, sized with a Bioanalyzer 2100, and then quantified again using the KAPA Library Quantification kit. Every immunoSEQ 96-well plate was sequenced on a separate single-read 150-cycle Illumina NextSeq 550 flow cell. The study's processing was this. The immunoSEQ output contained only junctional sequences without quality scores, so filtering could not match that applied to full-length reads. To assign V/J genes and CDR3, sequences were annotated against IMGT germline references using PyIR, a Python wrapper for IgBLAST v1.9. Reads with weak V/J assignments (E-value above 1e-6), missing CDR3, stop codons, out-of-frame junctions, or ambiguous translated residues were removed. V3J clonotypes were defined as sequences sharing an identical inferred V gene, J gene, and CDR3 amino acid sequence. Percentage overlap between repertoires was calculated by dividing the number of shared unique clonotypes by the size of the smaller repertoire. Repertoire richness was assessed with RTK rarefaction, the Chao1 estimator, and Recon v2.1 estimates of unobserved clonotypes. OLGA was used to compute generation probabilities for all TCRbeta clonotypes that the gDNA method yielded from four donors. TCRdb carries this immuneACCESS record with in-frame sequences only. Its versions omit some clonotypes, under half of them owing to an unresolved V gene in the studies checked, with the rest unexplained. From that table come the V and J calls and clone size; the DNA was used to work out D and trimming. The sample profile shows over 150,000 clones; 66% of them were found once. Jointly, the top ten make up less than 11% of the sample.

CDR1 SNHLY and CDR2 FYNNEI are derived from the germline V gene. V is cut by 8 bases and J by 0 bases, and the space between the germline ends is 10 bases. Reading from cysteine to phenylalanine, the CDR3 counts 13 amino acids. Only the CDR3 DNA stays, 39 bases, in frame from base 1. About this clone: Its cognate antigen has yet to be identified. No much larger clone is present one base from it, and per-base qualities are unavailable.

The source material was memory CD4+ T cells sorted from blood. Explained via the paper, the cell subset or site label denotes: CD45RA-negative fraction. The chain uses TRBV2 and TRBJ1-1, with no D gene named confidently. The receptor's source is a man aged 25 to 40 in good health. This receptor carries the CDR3 CASDSGLNTEAFF. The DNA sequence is TGTGCCAGCGACTCCGGGTTGAACACTGAAGCTTTCTTT.